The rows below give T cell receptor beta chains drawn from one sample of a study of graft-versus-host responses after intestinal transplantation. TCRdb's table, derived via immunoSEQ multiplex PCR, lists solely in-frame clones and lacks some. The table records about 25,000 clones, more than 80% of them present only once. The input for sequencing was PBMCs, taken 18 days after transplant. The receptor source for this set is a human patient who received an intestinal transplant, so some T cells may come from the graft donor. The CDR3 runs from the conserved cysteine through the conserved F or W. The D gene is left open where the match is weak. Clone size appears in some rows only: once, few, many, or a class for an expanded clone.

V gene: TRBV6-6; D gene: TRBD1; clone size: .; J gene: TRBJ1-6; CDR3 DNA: TGTGCCAGCAGGGGACAGGTCCATAATTCACCCCTCCACTTT; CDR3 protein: CASRGQVHNSPLHF
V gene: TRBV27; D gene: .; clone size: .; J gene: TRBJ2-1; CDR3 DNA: TGTGCCAGCAGTTTTGGTGATGAGCAGTTCTTC; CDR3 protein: CASSFGDEQFF
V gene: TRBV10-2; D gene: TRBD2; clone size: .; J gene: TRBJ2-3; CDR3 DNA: TGCGCCAGCTTCGGGGGGGGCACAGATACGCAGTATTTT; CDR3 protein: CASFGGGTDTQYF
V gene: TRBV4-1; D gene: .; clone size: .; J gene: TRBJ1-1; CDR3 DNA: TGCGCCAGCAGCCAAGGTTGGAGGAACACTGAAGCTTTCTTT; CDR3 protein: CASSQGWRNTEAFF
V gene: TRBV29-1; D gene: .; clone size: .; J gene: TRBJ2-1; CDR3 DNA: TGCAGCGTTGAAGAAGGAGGGACAGACTACAATGAGCAGTTCTTC; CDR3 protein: CSVEEGGTDYNEQFF
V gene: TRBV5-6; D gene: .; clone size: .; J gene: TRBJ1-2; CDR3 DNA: TGTGCCAGCAGCTTGGAACAGGGTTATGGCTACACCTTC; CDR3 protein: CASSLEQGYGYTF
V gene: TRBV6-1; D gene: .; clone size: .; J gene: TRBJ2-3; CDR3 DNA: TGTGCCAGCAGTGAATGGCCTTCCACATCCACAGATACGCAGTATTTT; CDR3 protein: CASSEWPSTSTDTQYF
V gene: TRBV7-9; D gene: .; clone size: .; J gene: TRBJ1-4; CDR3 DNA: TGTGCCAGCAGCTTGAGTGGCGCTTATGAAAAACTGTTTTTT; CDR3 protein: CASSLSGAYEKLFF
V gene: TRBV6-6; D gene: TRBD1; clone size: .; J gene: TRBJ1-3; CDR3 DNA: TGTGCCAGCAGTTTTCGACAGGGTGGTGGAAACACCATATATTTT; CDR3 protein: CASSFRQGGGNTIYF
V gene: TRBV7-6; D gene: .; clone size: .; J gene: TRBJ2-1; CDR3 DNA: TGTGCCAGCAGCTTAGCGCAGGAAAATGAGCAGTTCTTC; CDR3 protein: CASSLAQENEQFF
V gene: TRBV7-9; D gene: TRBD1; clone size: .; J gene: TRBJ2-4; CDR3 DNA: TGTGCCAGCAGCCCCGGACAGGGGGTGAACATTCAGTACTTC; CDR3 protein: CASSPGQGVNIQYF
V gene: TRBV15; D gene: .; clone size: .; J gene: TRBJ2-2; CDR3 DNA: TGTGCCACCAGCACAAGGACAGTTGAGTCGACCGGGGAGCTGTTTTTT; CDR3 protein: CATSTRTVESTGELFF
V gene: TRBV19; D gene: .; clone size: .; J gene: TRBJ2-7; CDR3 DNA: TGTGCCAGTAGTATATATGGCTACGAGCAGTACTTC; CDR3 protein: CASSIYGYEQYF
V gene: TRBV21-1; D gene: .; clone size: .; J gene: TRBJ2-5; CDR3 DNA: TGTGCCAGCAGCACCCTCTGGGGGGGGAGGTTGGAGACCCAGTACTTC; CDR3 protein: CASSTLWGGRLETQYF
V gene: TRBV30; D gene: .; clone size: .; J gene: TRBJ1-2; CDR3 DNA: TGTGCCCGTCACCCCGACCAGGGGACTAACTATGGCTACACCTTC; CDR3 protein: CARHPDQGTNYGYTF
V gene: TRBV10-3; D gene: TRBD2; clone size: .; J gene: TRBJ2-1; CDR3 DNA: TGTGCCATCAGGACTAGCCAATACAATGAGCAGTTCTTC; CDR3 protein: CAIRTSQYNEQFF
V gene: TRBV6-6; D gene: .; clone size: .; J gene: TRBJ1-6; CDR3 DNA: TGTGCCAGCAGTTACGGAACGAACGAACGGGGGTCACCCCTCCACTTT; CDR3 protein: CASSYGTNERGSPLHF
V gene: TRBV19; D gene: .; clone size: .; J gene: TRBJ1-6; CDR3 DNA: TGTGCCAGTAGTGCCGTCGACGGGAGTAATTCACCCCTCCACTTT; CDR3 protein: CASSAVDGSNSPLHF
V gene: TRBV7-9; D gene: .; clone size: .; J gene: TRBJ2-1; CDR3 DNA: TGTGCCAGCAGCTTAAGGGAGGCGGACAGTAACAATGAGCAGTTCTTC; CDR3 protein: CASSLREADSNNEQFF
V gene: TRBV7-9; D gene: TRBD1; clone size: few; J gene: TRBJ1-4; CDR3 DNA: TGTGCCAGCAGCTTAGCAGGGGGCGCGGATGAAAAACTGTTTTTT; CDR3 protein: CASSLAGGADEKLFF
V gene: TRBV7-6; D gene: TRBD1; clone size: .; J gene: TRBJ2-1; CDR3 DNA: TGTGCCAGCAGCAGGGACAGGGGGCGGATGGATGAGCAGTTCTTC; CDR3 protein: CASSRDRGRMDEQFF
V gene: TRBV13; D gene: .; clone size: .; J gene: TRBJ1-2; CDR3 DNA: TGTGCCAGTCCCACAGGCCTTGGTGGCTACACCTTC; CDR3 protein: CASPTGLGGYTF
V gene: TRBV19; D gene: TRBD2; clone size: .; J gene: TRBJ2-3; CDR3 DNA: TGTGCCAGCCTCCCTAGCGGGGAAAGGGATACGCAGTATTTT; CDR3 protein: CASLPSGERDTQYF
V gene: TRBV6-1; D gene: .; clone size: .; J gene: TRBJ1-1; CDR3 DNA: TGTGCCAGCAGCCCGTTGCGGGGATGGAACACTGAAGCTTTCTTT; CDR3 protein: CASSPLRGWNTEAFF
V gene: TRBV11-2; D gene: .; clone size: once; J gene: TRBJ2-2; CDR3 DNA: TGTGCCAGCAGCTTAGGCCCGAACACCGGGGAGCTGTTTTTT; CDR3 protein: CASSLGPNTGELFF
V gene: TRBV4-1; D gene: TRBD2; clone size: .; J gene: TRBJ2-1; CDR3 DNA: TGCGCCAGCAGCCAAGCTGCGGGGGGCTACAATGAGCAGTTCTTC; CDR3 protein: CASSQAAGGYNEQFF
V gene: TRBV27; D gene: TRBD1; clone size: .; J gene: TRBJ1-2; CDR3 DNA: TGTGCCAGCAGTCACACAGGGGGGGGCTATGGCTACACCTTC; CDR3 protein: CASSHTGGGYGYTF
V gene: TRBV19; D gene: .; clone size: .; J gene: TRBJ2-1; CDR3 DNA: TGTGCCAGTGGAAGGGAGTGGGAGTCCTACAATGAGCAGTTCTTC; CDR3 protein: CASGREWESYNEQFF
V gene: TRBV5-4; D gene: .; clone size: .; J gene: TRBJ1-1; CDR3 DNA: TGTGCCAGCAGCCCAAGCAATGACTGGGTCACTGAAGCTTTCTTT; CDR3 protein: CASSPSNDWVTEAFF
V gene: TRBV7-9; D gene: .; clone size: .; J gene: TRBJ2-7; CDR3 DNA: TGTGCCAGCAGCTTAGTGGGGGGTGGGATCTCCTACGAGCAGTACTTC; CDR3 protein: CASSLVGGGISYEQYF
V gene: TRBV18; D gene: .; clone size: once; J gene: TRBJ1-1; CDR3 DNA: TGTGCCAGCTCACCCCAGCGGACAGACCACATTGAAGCTTTCTTT; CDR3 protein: CASSPQRTDHIEAFF
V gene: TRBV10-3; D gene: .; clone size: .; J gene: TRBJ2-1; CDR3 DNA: TGTGCCATCAGTGAGTCTGGACAACCTATTTCCTACAATGAGCAGTTCTTC; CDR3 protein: CAISESGQPISYNEQFF
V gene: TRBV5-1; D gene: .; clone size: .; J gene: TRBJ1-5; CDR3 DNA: TGCGCCAGCAGCGTGATTCAGGGATGGGGTCAGCCCCAGCATTTT; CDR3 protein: CASSVIQGWGQPQHF
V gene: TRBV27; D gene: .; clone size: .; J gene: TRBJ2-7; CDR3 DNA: TGTGCCAGCAGCCTTGCCCGGGTCAATGGGTACGAGCAGTACTTC; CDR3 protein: CASSLARVNGYEQYF
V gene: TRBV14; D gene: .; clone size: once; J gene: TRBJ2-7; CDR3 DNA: TGTGCCAGCGGAAACTCGGTGGGGCAGTACTTC; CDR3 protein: CASGNSVGQYF
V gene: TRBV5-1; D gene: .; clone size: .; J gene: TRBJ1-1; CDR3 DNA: TGCGCCAGCAGCTCGTCCGGTGTTAGGGGGGAATCTGAAGCTTTCTTT; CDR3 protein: CASSSSGVRGESEAFF
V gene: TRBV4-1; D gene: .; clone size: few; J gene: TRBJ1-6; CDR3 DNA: TGCGCCAGCAGCCAAGATGACCAGGGGCCTTCACCCCTCCACTTT; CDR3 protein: CASSQDDQGPSPLHF
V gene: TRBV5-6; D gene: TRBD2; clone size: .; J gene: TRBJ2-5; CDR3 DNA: TGTGCCAGCAGCTTTTCCGTGACTAGCGGGTCGGAGACCCAGTACTTC; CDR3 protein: CASSFSVTSGSETQYF
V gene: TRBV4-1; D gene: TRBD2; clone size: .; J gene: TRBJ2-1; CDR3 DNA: TGCGCCAGCAGCCAAAGCAGCGGGGGGGCCAATGAGCAGTTCTTC; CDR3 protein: CASSQSSGGANEQFF
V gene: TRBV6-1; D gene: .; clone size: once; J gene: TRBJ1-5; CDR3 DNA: TGTGCCAGCAGTGGGGCCAAAATTAGCAATCAGCCCCAGCATTTT; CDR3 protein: CASSGAKISNQPQHF
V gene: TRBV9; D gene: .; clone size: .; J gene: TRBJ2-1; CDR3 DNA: TGTGCCAGCAGCGGGGTGACCCATGGGTTCGGCTACAATGAGCAGTTCTTC; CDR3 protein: CASSGVTHGFGYNEQFF
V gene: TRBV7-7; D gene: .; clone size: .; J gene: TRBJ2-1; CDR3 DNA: TGTGCCAGCAGCCCGGGGAGGGGGACCCACTACAATGAGCAGTTCTTC; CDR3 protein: CASSPGRGTHYNEQFF
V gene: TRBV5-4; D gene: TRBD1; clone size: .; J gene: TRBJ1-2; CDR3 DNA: TGTGCCAGCAGCCCGGGGACAGACGGCTATGGCTACACCTTC; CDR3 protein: CASSPGTDGYGYTF
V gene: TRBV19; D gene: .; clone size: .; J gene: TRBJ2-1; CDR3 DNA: TGTGCCAGTAGTCTGACAGATTACAATGAGCAGTTCTTC; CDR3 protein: CASSLTDYNEQFF
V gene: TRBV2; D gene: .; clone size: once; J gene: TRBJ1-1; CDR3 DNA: TGTGCCAGCAGTGTGGAGGGGGTGGGTGGCACTGAAGCTTTCTTT; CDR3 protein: CASSVEGVGGTEAFF
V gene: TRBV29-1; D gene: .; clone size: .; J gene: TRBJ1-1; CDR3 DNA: TGCAGCGTTGACAGGGCCCATAACACTGAAGCTTTCTTT; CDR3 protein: CSVDRAHNTEAFF
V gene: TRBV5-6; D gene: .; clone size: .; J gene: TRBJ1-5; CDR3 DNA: TGTGCCAGCAGCTTGGCTGGGGGTCAGCCCCAGCATTTT; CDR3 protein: CASSLAGGQPQHF
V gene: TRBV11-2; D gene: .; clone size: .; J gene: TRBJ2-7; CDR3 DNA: TGTGCCAGCAGCTTAAAGTACGAGCAGTACTTC; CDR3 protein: CASSLKYEQYF
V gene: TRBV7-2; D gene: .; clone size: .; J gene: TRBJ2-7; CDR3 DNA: TGTGCCAGCAGCCTCGGGTTGAGCTCCTACGAGCAGTACTTC; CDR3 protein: CASSLGLSSYEQYF
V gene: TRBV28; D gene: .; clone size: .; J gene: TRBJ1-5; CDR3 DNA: TGTGCCAGCAGGTCCCCCAGGGGCCCCAATCAGCCCCAGCATTTT; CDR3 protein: CASRSPRGPNQPQHF